The next 31 T cell receptor beta chains were all read from a single sample in a study of cytotoxic CD8 clonotypes in ibrutinib-treated CLL. This table comes from immunoSEQ multiplex PCR, and its TCRdb copy is limited to in-frame clones, with some not included. The sample contains about 27,000 clones, approximately 71% of which appear only once. The sequencing here drew on PBMCs, taken after 24 months of ibrutinib treatment. Every receptor here comes from a human donor with chronic lymphocytic leukemia.

The chain carries TRBV9 and TRBJ2-1, with TRBD2 identical over 7 bases. This CDR3 is built from 15 residues. The trim removed 4 bases at V and 0 bases at J, leaving 4 bases unmatched. CDR1 is SGDLS, CDR2 YYNGEE, per germline. CDR3 loop: CASSFGGSSYNEQFF. The CDR3 coding sequence is TGTGCCAGCAGCTTCGGGGGGAGCTCCTACAATGAGCAGTTCTTC.

The chain carries TRBV6-6 and TRBJ1-4, with D unresolved. The germline gives CDR1 MNHNY, CDR2 SVGAGI (reference sequence). The CDR3 is 15 amino acids. Deletions cut 4 bases from V and 10 bases from J, with 19 bases between. The CDR3 DNA reads as TGTGCCAGCAGTTGGACGGGAATCACTGCGGGAAAACTGTTTTTT. It translates to CASSWTGITAGKLFF.

The chain has TRBV15 and TRBJ1-5, with a possible D match to TRBD1 (5 bases). Between the trimmed V and J ends, which lost 1 base and 7 bases, there was a span of 8 bases. Germline assignment: CDR1 LNHNV and CDR2 YYDKDF (reference sequence). The CDR3 consists of 13 residues. The DNA of the CDR3 is TGTGCCACCAGCAGAGCCAGGGAGCAGCCCCAGCATTTT. This codes for CATSRAREQPQHF.

This clone is deemed medium-sized. The rearrangement joins TRBV11-2 to TRBJ2-5; D is unresolved. The CDR3 has 14 amino acids. The germline V and J ends were trimmed by 2 bases and 1 base, with 8 bases remaining between them. Germline lookup yields CDR1 SGHAT and CDR2 FQNNGV. The CDR3 is CASSLQDSQETQYF. In DNA form, the CDR3 reads TGTGCCAGCAGCTTACAGGATTCCCAAGAGACCCAGTACTTC.

V usage is TRBV10-1 and J usage is TRBJ1-2, with TRBD1 matching 8 bases. The CDR3 length is 13 residues. CDR1 WNHNN and CDR2 SYGVQD come from the germline V gene (reference sequence). The V segment lost 4 bases and the J segment 8 bases; nucleotides outside the gene matches: 6. The CDR3 loop is CASSADRDGGYTF. The CDR3 DNA reads as TGCGCCAGCAGTGCGGACAGGGATGGCGGCTACACCTTC.

The gene calls are TRBV9 and TRBJ2-6; no clear D. Trimming left V 0 bases short and J 4 bases short, with 8 bases between. The V gene's germline CDR1 is SGDLS and CDR2 YYNGEE. The CDR3 sequence is 15 residues long. The CDR3 loop reads CASSVVGSGANVLTF. As DNA, the CDR3 is TGTGCCAGCAGCGTAGTGGGATCCGGGGCCAACGTCCTGACTTTC.

This clone is a singleton in its sample. This rearrangement joins TRBV15 to TRBJ1-5; D uncertain. This CDR3 has 14 amino acids. Germline V lookup: CDR1 LNHNV, CDR2 YYDKDF (reference sequence). The V end lost 0 bases, the J end lost 4 bases, and 7 bases lay between the germline ends. In nucleotides, the CDR3 is TGTGCCACCAGCAGAGAGACCTATAATCAGCCCCAGCATTTT. It yields the protein CATSRETYNQPQHF.

CDR3 protein: CASSWGGTRGNQPQHF. The DNA for the CDR3 is TGTGCCAGCAGTTGGGGAGGGACCCGAGGCAATCAGCCCCAGCATTTT. V is TRBV28 and J is TRBJ1-5, with D possibly being TRBD1 (5 bases). V gave up 4 bases and J gave up 2 bases, with 15 bases separating them. Germline CDR1 MDHEN, CDR2 SYDVKM. The CDR3 has 16 residues.

The chain is built from TRBV6-5 and TRBJ1-5; 7 nucleotides line up with TRBD1. The CDR3 covers 15 residues. Germline V gene lookup returns CDR1 MNHEY and CDR2 SVGAGI. After removal of 7 bases from V and 5 bases from J, the junction contained 11 bases not matched to a gene. The CDR3, as DNA: TGTGCCAGCAACCGACAGGGTGGGGAGCATCAGCCCCAGCATTTT. Translated, it gives CASNRQGGEHQPQHF.

The V gene is TRBV5-5, the J gene TRBJ2-3; D ambiguous. The germline V gene has CDR1 SGHKS and CDR2 YYEKEE (reference sequence). The CDR3 runs 15 residues. V dropped 4 bases and J dropped 0 bases, with 12 bases sitting between them. The CDR3 DNA reads TGTGCCAGCAGCCAGACTGCTTCTAGCACAGATACGCAGTATTTT. This encodes CASSQTASSTDTQYF.

The V and J genes are TRBV11-2 and TRBJ2-2; 7 nucleotides agree with TRBD2. Germline trimming cut 5 bases from V and 4 bases from J; bases unmatched to any gene: 7. The CDR3 is made up of 15 amino acids. Per the germline V gene, CDR1 is SGHAT and CDR2 is FQNNGV. CDR3 DNA sequence: TGTGCCAGCAGCACCCGGGGAGGGCCCACCGGGGAGCTGTTTTTT. Its protein product is CASSTRGGPTGELFF.

This clone was counted a few times. The chain is built from TRBV11-2 and TRBJ1-4; 9 bases align to TRBD1. CDR1 is SGHAT and CDR2 is FQNNGV in the germline V gene. J gave up 6 bases and V 2 bases, and 1 base lay outside the gene matches. The CDR3 is 14 residues long. In DNA, the CDR3 is TGTGCCAGCAGCTTAACAGGGGGCCATGAAAAACTGTTTTTT. Translation: CASSLTGGHEKLFF.

The V and J genes are TRBV29-1 and TRBJ1-2, with no clear D. Trimming cost V 4 bases and J 2 bases, with 8 bases left between them. CDR1 and CDR2 (germline): SQVTM, ANQGSEA. The CDR3 runs to 12 residues. The CDR3 coding sequence is TGCAGCGTTGTGACACAGAACTATGGCTACACCTTC. Encoded protein: CSVVTQNYGYTF.

This sequence joins TRBV19 and TRBJ2-1; 7 bases line up with TRBD1. The CDR3 runs to 15 residues. J gave up 0 bases and V 4 bases, and 3 bases lay outside the gene matches. CDR1 and CDR2 from the germline V gene are LNHDA and SQIVND (reference sequence). The CDR3 reads CASSTRTGSYNEQFF. The CDR3 DNA is TGTGCCAGTAGTACCAGGACAGGCTCCTACAATGAGCAGTTCTTC.

This clone was recorded a few times. J is TRBJ1-5 and V is TRBV4-1; 9 nucleotides align to TRBD1. CDR1 is MGHRA and CDR2 is YSYEKL in the germline V gene. Trimming took 1 base from V and 4 from J; bases not matched to a gene: 8. This CDR3 is built from 17 residues. The CDR3 sequence is CASSQATGTGLNQPQHF. The CDR3 region has the DNA TGCGCCAGCAGCCAAGCAACCGGGACAGGGTTGAATCAGCCCCAGCATTTT.

This clone was observed a handful of times. The genes are TRBV28 and TRBJ1-2; D is uncertain. The CDR3 has 11 amino acids. CDR1 is MDHEN and CDR2 is SYDVKM in the germline V gene. Trimming stripped 2 bases from V and 8 bases from J, with 6 bases between. The CDR3 loop is CASSLGLGYTF. CDR3 DNA sequence: TGTGCCAGCAGTTTAGGACTCGGCTACACCTTC.

The chain employs TRBV12-5 and TRBJ1-5; no clear D. V was shortened by 2 bases and J by 2 bases, with 16 bases between the two germline ends. The CDR3 has 17 residues. CDR1 is LGHNT and CDR2 is FRNRAP in the germline V gene. CDR3 residues: CASGLSQSWIGNQPQHF. The CDR3 region has the DNA TGTGCTAGTGGTTTGTCCCAAAGTTGGATTGGCAATCAGCCCCAGCATTTT.

The gene calls are TRBV19 and TRBJ1-2; D is uncertain. CDR1 and CDR2 from the germline V gene are LNHDA and SQIVND (reference sequence). Trimming stripped 1 base from V and 0 bases from J, with 9 bases between. The CDR3 contains 15 residues. The CDR3, as DNA: TGTGCCAGTAGTATAGCGGCAGGCCCTAACTATGGCTACACCTTC. Its protein is CASSIAAGPNYGYTF.

J is TRBJ2-1 and V is TRBV19; D could derive from TRBD1 or TRBD2 (5 bases each). This CDR3 has 12 residues. Germline V gene data show CDR1 as LNHDA and CDR2 as SQIVND (reference sequence). The germline V and J ends were trimmed by 7 bases and 9 bases, with 13 bases remaining between them. The CDR3 sequence: CASTFGGGEQFF. CDR3 sequence (DNA): TGTGCCAGTACCTTTGGGGGTGGTGAGCAGTTCTTC.

This clone was counted a single time. The CDR3, as DNA: TGTGCCAGCAGTTACTCGGGGGGCGCGGTCTATGGCTACACCTTC. Protein product: CASSYSGGAVYGYTF. The rearrangement uses TRBV6-5 and TRBJ1-2; D may be TRBD1 (6 bases). This CDR3 region has 15 residues. CDR1 MNHEY and CDR2 SVGAGI come from the germline V gene. The ends were cut back, 0 bases at V and 4 bases at J, with 12 bases in the middle.

The rearrangement uses TRBV25-1 and TRBJ2-1; the D gene is possibly TRBD1 (6 bases). The CDR3 totals 16 residues. V lost 4 bases, J lost 9 bases, and 22 bases lay in between. Germline V CDR1 and CDR2: MGHDK, SYGVNS. This chain's CDR3 is CASSGNREGRIGEQFF. The CDR3 coding sequence is TGTGCCAGCAGTGGCAACAGGGAAGGGCGAATAGGTGAGCAGTTCTTC.

The rearrangement joins TRBV19 to TRBJ2-6; D remains unclear. V lost 3 bases to trimming and J lost 2 bases, with 14 bases between them. Germline lookup yields CDR1 LNHDA and CDR2 SQIVND (reference sequence). This CDR3 comprises 17 residues. The CDR3 sequence is CASSITAQGTGANVLTF. The CDR3 coding sequence is TGTGCCAGTAGTATCACAGCCCAAGGTACTGGGGCCAACGTCCTGACTTTC.

V and J are TRBV6-1 and TRBJ2-3, with D unresolved. Germline assignment: CDR1 MNHNS and CDR2 SASEGT. V dropped 0 bases and J dropped 4 bases, with 8 bases sitting between them. The CDR3 is made up of 14 amino acids. CDR3 DNA: TGTGCCAGCAGTGAAGCGCCGAGACCAGATACGCAGTATTTT. Protein: CASSEAPRPDTQYF.

DNA of the CDR3: TGTGCCAGCAAGACAGGAGTTAGCTCCTACGAGCAGTACTTC. Residues: CASKTGVSSYEQYF. The chain is built from TRBV6-5 and TRBJ2-7; D might be TRBD1 (6 bases). V gave up 7 bases and J gave up 0 bases, with 13 bases separating them. The CDR3 spans 14 residues. The germline gives CDR1 MNHEY, CDR2 SVGAGI.

There are a few counts of this clone. This chain uses TRBV6-1 with TRBJ2-2; D gene ambiguous. CDR3 length equals 12 residues. Trimming shortened V by 4 bases and J by 7 bases, and 7 bases separated the two germline ends. Looked up from germline, CDR1 is MNHNS and CDR2 is SASEGT. CDR3 nucleotide sequence: TGTGCCAGCAGTGGATTCGGCGGGGAGCTGTTTTTT. It encodes CASSGFGGELFF.

The J gene is TRBJ2-1, the V gene TRBV5-4, with 8 bases lining up with TRBD1. The length of the CDR3 is 15 residues. J gave up 1 base and V 4 bases, and 4 bases lay outside the gene matches. Germline V lookup: CDR1 SGHNT, CDR2 YYREEE (reference sequence). In DNA form, the CDR3 reads TGTGCCAGCAGCCACCGGGACAGGTCCTACAATGAGCAGTTCTTC. It encodes CASSHRDRSYNEQFF.

This rearrangement joins TRBV27 to TRBJ2-3, with D possibly called TRBD1 or TRBD2 (5 bases each). Germline assignment: CDR1 MNHEY and CDR2 SMNVEV (reference sequence). The CDR3 loop spans 16 amino acids. The V end was cut by 6 bases, the J end by 7 bases, with 23 bases between. Here the CDR3 DNA reads TGTGCCAGCAGGTCCGGGACGGGAAATTTCATTAATACGCAGTATTTT. It yields the protein CASRSGTGNFINTQYF.

This clone was recorded once. The chain carries TRBV10-1 and TRBJ2-3; a possible D gene is TRBD1 (6 bases). Trimming left V 6 bases short and J 1 base short, with 14 bases between. The CDR3 runs 15 residues. Per the germline V gene, CDR1 is WNHNN and CDR2 is SYGVQD (reference sequence). CDR3 protein: CASSRQVAGTDTQYF. As DNA, the CDR3 is TGCGCCAGCAGCCGACAGGTCGCTGGCACAGATACGCAGTATTTT.

V gene TRBV30 combines with J gene TRBJ1-4; D perhaps matches TRBD1 (5 bases). V gave up 0 bases and J gave up 3 bases, with 11 bases separating them. Germline V gene data show CDR1 as GTSNPN and CDR2 as SVGIG (reference sequence). The CDR3 covers 15 residues. CDR3 region: CAWSVRGRANEKLFF. The CDR3 DNA follows: TGTGCCTGGAGTGTACGAGGCAGGGCTAATGAAAAACTGTTTTTT.

This rearrangement joins TRBV5-1 to TRBJ1-2; TRBD1 matches at 8 bases. Germline values: CDR1 SGHRS, CDR2 YFSETQ. After removal of 3 bases from V and 8 bases from J, the junction contained 6 bases not matched to a gene. The CDR3 loop spans 13 amino acids. The CDR3 region has the DNA TGCGCCAGCAGCTCTACCTGGGACAGGGGCTACACCTTC. It codes for CASSSTWDRGYTF.

This sequence joins TRBV6-5 and TRBJ2-7; D could derive from TRBD1 or TRBD2 (5 bases each). V lost 5 bases and J lost 2, with 13 bases in between. The germline gives CDR1 MNHEY, CDR2 SVGAGI. This CDR3 has 14 residues. CDR3 nucleotide sequence: TGTGCCAGCAGTCCCGGGACGGAGGCCTACGAGCAGTACTTC. Amino acid sequence: CASSPGTEAYEQYF.